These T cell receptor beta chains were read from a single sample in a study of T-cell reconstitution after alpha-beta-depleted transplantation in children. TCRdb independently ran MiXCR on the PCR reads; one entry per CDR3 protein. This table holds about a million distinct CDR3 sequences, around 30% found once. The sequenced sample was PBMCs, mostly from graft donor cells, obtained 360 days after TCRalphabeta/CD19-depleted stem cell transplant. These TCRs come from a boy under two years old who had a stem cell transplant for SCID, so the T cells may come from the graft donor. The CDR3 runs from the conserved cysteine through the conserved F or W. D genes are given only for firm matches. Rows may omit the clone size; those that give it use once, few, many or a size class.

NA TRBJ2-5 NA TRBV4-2 CASSLGRKVTQYF TGTGCCAGCAGCCTAGGACGTAAGGTGACCCAGTACTTC
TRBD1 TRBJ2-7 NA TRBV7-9 CASSFFQGQNEQYF TGTGCCAGCAGCTTTTTCCAGGGACAGAACGAGCAGTACTTC
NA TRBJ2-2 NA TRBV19 CASSIVVGTNTGELFF TGTGCCAGTAGTATAGTGGTGGGGACGAACACCGGGGAGCTGTTTTTT
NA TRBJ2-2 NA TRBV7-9 CASSLFQRNTGELFF TGTGCCAGCAGCCTCTTCCAGCGGAATACCGGGGAGCTGTTTTTT
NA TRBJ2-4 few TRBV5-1 CASSSNPTGGIQYF TGCGCCAGCAGCTCCAACCCGACAGGTGGCATTCAGTACTTC
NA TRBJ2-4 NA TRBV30 CAWASKRGGGNIQYF TGTGCCTGGGCTTCAAAAAGGGGGGGAGGAAACATTCAGTACTTC
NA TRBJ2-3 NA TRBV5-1 CASSLHGPGHTDTQYF TGCGCCAGCAGCTTGCATGGGCCAGGGCACACAGATACGCAGTATTTT
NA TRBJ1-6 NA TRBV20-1 CSAILGQSSYNSPLHF TGCAGTGCTATACTGGGTCAAAGCTCCTATAATTCACCCCTCCACTTT
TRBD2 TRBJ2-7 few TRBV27 CASIGWRIAGGFAYEQYF TGTGCCAGCATCGGTTGGCGGATAGCGGGGGGCTTTGCCTACGAGCAGTACTTC
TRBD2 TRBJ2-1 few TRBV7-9 CASSTIGLDLYNEQFF TGTGCCAGCAGCACTATAGGACTAGACCTCTACAATGAGCAGTTCTTC
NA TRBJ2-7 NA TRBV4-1 CASSYPRGAEQYF TGCGCCAGCAGCTACCCGCGTGGTGCCGAGCAGTACTTC
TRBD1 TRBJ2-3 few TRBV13 CASSQNTGGGTDTQYF TGTGCCAGCAGCCAGAATACAGGGGGAGGCACAGATACGCAGTATTTT
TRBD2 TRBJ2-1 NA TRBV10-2 CASSERGGLDEQFF TGCGCCAGCAGTGAGCGGGGGGGCCTCGATGAGCAGTTCTTC
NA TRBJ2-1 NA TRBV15 CATSRLGGTDTGNEQFF TGTGCCACCAGCAGACTGGGCGGGACAGACACAGGCAATGAGCAGTTCTTC
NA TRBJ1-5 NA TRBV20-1 CSARGRLGSNQPQHF TGCAGTGCTAGGGGGAGATTGGGGAGCAATCAGCCCCAGCATTTT
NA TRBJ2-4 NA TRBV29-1 CSVVATDIENIQYF TGCAGCGTTGTGGCCACAGACATAGAAAACATTCAGTACTTC
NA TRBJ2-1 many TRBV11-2 CASSLRVDEQFF TGTGCCAGCAGCTTAAGGGTCGACGAGCAGTTCTTC
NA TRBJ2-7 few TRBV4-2 CASSHRQAYEQYF TGTGCCAGCAGCCATAGACAGGCCTACGAGCAGTACTTC
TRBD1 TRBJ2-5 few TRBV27 CASRVQGVSETQYF TGTGCCAGCAGGGTACAGGGGGTGAGCGAGACCCAGTACTTC
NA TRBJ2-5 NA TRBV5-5 CASRPHGAETQYF TGTGCCAGCAGACCACACGGGGCAGAGACCCAGTACTTC
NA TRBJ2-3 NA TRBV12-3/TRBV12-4 CASSKDSTDTQYF TGTGCCAGCAGCAAAGACAGCACAGATACGCAGTATTTT
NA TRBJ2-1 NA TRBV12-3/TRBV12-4 CASTRILSYNEQFF TGTGCCAGCACCCGTATTCTCTCCTACAATGAGCAGTTCTTC
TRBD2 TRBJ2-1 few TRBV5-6 CASSLVHAGGNEQFF TGTGCCAGCAGCTTGGTTCACGCGGGGGGTAATGAGCAGTTCTTC
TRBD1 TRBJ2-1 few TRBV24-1 CATGQGSYNEQFF TGTGCCACGGGACAGGGATCCTACAATGAGCAGTTCTTC
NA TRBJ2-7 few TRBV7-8 CASSPRRTSSSYEQYF TGTGCCAGCAGTCCTCGTAGGACGTCCAGCTCCTACGAGCAGTACTTC
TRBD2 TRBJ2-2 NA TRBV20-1 CSARPGRANTGELFF TGCAGTGCTAGACCAGGGAGGGCTAACACCGGGGAGCTGTTTTTT
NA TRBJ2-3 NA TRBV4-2 CASSQDGLAGFLDTDTQYF TGTGCCAGCAGCCAAGACGGACTGGCGGGTTTTTTAGACACAGATACGCAGTATTTT
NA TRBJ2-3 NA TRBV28 CASSLPGVGTDTQYF TGTGCCAGCAGTTTACCGGGCGTGGGCACAGATACGCAGTATTTT
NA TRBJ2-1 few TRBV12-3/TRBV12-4 CASSLKADNEQFF TGTGCCAGCAGTTTGAAAGCGGACAATGAGCAGTTCTTC
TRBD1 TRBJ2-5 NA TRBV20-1 CSASDRVLRETQYF TGCAGTGCGTCTGACAGGGTATTACGGGAGACCCAGTACTTC
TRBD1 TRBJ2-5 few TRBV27 CASSKQGAGETQYF TGTGCCAGCAGCAAACAGGGGGCGGGGGAGACCCAGTACTTC
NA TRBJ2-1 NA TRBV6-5 CASSYAGGNGNEQFF TGTGCCAGCAGTTACGCCGGGGGAAATGGCAATGAGCAGTTCTTC
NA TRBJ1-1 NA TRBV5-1 CASSLNAYGDTEAFF TGCGCCAGCAGCTTAAACGCTTACGGGGACACTGAAGCTTTCTTT
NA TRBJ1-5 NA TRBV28 CASGGLGQPQHF TGTGCCTCGGGGGGGCTAGGCCAGCCCCAGCATTTT
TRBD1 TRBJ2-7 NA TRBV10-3 CAISTQGAIYEQYF TGTGCCATCAGTACACAGGGGGCCATCTACGAGCAGTACTTC
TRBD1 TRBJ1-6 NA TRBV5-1 CASSFDRAYNSPLHF TGCGCCAGCAGCTTCGACAGGGCTTATAATTCACCCCTCCACTTT
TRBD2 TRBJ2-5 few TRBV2 CASSEARRGQETQYF TGTGCCAGCAGTGAAGCGAGGCGGGGGCAAGAGACCCAGTACTTC
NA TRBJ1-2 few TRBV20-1 CSANLNGGNYGYTF TGCAGTGCTAATCTAAACGGGGGGAACTATGGCTACACCTTC
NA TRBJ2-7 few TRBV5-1 CASSLDGAVGSYEQYF TGCGCCAGCAGCTTGGACGGTGCTGTTGGTTCCTACGAGCAGTACTTC
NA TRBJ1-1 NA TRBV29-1 CSVAQGGPTEAFF TGCAGCGTCGCACAGGGTGGGCCCACTGAAGCTTTCTTT
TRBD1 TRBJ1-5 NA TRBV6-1 CASTGGTGKNGNQPQHF TGTGCCAGCACCGGGGGGACAGGGAAAAATGGCAATCAGCCCCAGCATTTT
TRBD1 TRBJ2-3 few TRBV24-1 CATSDYRTGYSTDTQYF TGTGCCACCAGTGATTATCGGACAGGCTATAGCACAGATACGCAGTATTTT
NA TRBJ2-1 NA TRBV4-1 CASSQDLHRVAYNEQFF TGCGCCAGCAGCCAAGACCTTCACAGGGTCGCCTACAATGAGCAGTTCTTC
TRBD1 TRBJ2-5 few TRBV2 CASRRDRIETQYF TGTGCCAGCAGGAGGGACAGAATCGAGACCCAGTACTTC
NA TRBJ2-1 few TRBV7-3 CASGPGNQDNEQFF TGTGCCAGCGGGCCGGGCAATCAAGACAATGAGCAGTTCTTC
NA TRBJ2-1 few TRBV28 CASSLGGTEIANEQFF TGTGCCAGCAGTTTGGGCGGGACAGAAATAGCCAATGAGCAGTTCTTC